What follows are 17 T cell receptor beta chains derived from one specimen sequenced in a study of low-dose radiotherapy and immunotherapy resistance in tumors. Time point given: before trial treatment. First-strand cDNA relied on TRAV- and TRBV-specific primers spanning alpha and beta chains. It was with a constant-region primer and a V-primer adapter that TCRs were amplified over 20 PCR cycles. One entry per CDR3 protein results from TCRdb running MiXCR on the reads. Here the sample spans tens of thousands of distinct CDR3 sequences, roughly a sixth being singletons. Sequenced material: PBMCs, taken before treatment. These receptors were taken from a male donor with prostate cancer.

This clonotype was seen repeatedly, ten times or more. The V call is TRBV19, the J call TRBJ2-7; 9 bases are a match to TRBD1. Germline V gene sequence: CDR1 LNHDA, CDR2 SQIVND (reference sequence). The CDR3 runs to 16 residues. V lost 0 bases and J lost 3; bases outside the gene matches: 6. The CDR3 is CASSIDGTGLFYEQYF. The CDR3 DNA follows: TGTGCCAGTAGTATAGATGGGACAGGGTTATTCTACGAGCAGTACTTC.

This clonotype was recorded at least ten times. The chain combines TRBV5-1 with TRBJ2-7, with TRBD1 matching over 8 bases. The CDR3 sequence is 17 residues long. V shed 3 bases, J shed 2 bases, and the junction held 13 bases outside the gene matches. Looked up from germline, CDR1 is SGHRS and CDR2 is YFSETQ. Written as DNA, the CDR3 is TGCGCCAGCAGCTATACCACCGGAGGGACAGGAGCCTACGAGCAGTACTTC. It codes for CASSYTTGGTGAYEQYF. Based on the CDR3 plus reference TRBV5-1 and TRBJ2-7, the full variable domain is KAGVTQTPRYLIKTRGQQVTLSCSPISGHRSVSWYQQTPGQGLQFLFEYFSETQRNKGNFPGRFSGRQFSNSRSEMNVSTLELGDSALYLCASSYTTGGTGAYEQYFGPGTRLTVT.

Many counts were recorded for this clonotype. The chain uses TRBV12-3 or TRBV12-4 and TRBJ2-7; the D is unclear. Trimming stripped 0 bases from V and 5 bases from J, with 5 bases between. This CDR3 has 12 residues. CDR3 protein: CASSLALDEQYF. As DNA, the CDR3 is TGTGCCAGCAGTTTAGCGCTGGACGAGCAGTACTTC.

This clonotype was detected ten times or more. The rearrangement joins TRBV20-1 to TRBJ1-6, with D unresolved. V lost 3 bases to trimming and J lost 2 bases, with 14 bases between them. Germline CDR1 DFQATT, CDR2 SNEGSKA (reference sequence). The CDR3 is 16 residues long. The CDR3 nucleotides are TGCAGTGCTAGGACGCCGGGCTGGGCCTATAATTCACCCCTCCACTTT. Amino acids: CSARTPGWAYNSPLHF.

J is TRBJ1-3 and V is TRBV10-3; D not certain. Trimming took 7 bases from V and 2 from J, leaving 9 bases between them. Germline CDR1 reads ENHRY; CDR2 reads SYGVKD. The CDR3 runs to 13 residues. The CDR3 reads CAITTDPGNTIYF. CDR3 DNA: TGTGCCATCACTACAGACCCTGGAAACACCATATATTTT.

This clonotype was recorded at least ten times. This chain joins TRBV15 and TRBJ2-3, with a weak D call TRBD1 (5 bases). This CDR3 has 16 residues. V gave up 1 base and J gave up 4 bases, with 15 bases separating them. CDR1 LNHNV and CDR2 YYDKDF come from the germline V gene (reference sequence). CDR3 nucleotide sequence: TGTGCCACCAGCAGAGTCAGGGCCCCAAGGGCAGATACGCAGTATTTT. It encodes CATSRVRAPRADTQYF.

This clonotype was counted at least ten times. The chain employs TRBV3-1 and TRBJ2-7; the D gene is possibly TRBD1 (6 bases). Germline CDR1 is LGHDT and CDR2 is YNNKEL (reference sequence). V lost 3 bases and J 7 bases, leaving 10 bases between the germline ends. This CDR3 region has 12 residues. CDR3 nucleotide sequence: TGTGCCAGCAGCCAGGGGGCCTCTGAGCAGTACTTC. Protein product: CASSQGASEQYF.

This clonotype has a count of ten or more. The rearrangement links TRBV12-3 or TRBV12-4 to TRBJ1-1, with a possible D match to TRBD1 (5 bases). The CDR3 spans 15 residues. V shed 2 bases and J shed 7 bases, with 17 bases lying between them. CDR3 amino acids: CASSLPWDGGDEAFF. The CDR3 DNA reads as TGTGCCAGCAGTTTACCCTGGGACGGAGGAGATGAAGCTTTCTTT.

This clonotype was counted ten times or more. The chain employs TRBV27 and TRBJ1-1; D is perhaps TRBD1 (6 bases). Looked up from germline, CDR1 is MNHEY and CDR2 is SMNVEV (reference sequence). V was cut by 6 bases and J by 4 bases, with 15 bases left in between. This CDR3 comprises 14 residues. Written as DNA, the CDR3 is TGTGCCAGCAGAGTTCAGGGGTTAGGCACTGAAGCTTTCTTT. Its translation: CASRVQGLGTEAFF.

This clonotype has just a few counts. The chain links TRBV14 to TRBJ2-5; the D gene is possibly TRBD2 (6 bases). Germline V CDR1 and CDR2: SGHDN, FVKESK. The CDR3 sequence is 16 residues long. Trimming cost V 5 bases and J 4 bases, with 20 bases left between them. The CDR3 DNA reads TGTGCCAGCAGCACCCAAACGGGGACTCTGGGAGAGACCCAGTACTTC. The encoded protein is CASSTQTGTLGETQYF.

CDR3 sequence reads: CASSLSGTSGGGPGTQYF. The DNA of the CDR3 is TGTGCCAGCAGCCTCTCCGGGACTAGCGGGGGGGGACCGGGGACCCAGTACTTC. V usage is TRBV13 and J usage is TRBJ2-5; 16 bases match TRBD2. CDR3 length equals 18 residues. Trimming cost V 5 bases and J 7 bases; bases outside gene matches: 13. Germline-derived CDR1 and CDR2 are PRHDT and FYEKMQ (reference sequence).

The sample holds many counts of this clonotype. The rearrangement uses TRBV12-3 or TRBV12-4 and TRBJ1-2, with unresolved D. CDR3 length equals 13 residues. Trimming stripped 11 bases from V and 2 bases from J, with 15 bases between. The CDR3 DNA reads TGTGCCGTGATCGTGGGGAAAAACTATGGCTACACCTTC. Its translation is CAVIVGKNYGYTF.

The chain employs TRBV13 and TRBJ2-7; no definite D call. In germline, CDR1 is PRHDT, CDR2 FYEKMQ (reference sequence). The CDR3 consists of 13 residues. With 6 bases removed from V and 6 bases from J, the gap between germline ends came to 15 bases. Here the CDR3 reads CASSEPFLLEQYF. In DNA, the CDR3 is TGTGCCAGCAGTGAACCCTTCCTTCTCGAGCAGTACTTC.

The rearrangement uses TRBV4-1 and TRBJ1-3; D gene ambiguous. Germline V gene data show CDR1 as MGHRA and CDR2 as YSYEKL. This CDR3 has 17 residues. Trimming took 4 bases from V and 0 from J, leaving 16 bases between them. The CDR3 DNA reads TGCGCCAGCAGCCCTTTCCCCCGAGGAGCCTCTGGAAACACCATATATTTT. Translating gives CASSPFPRGASGNTIYF.

The table lists this clonotype with many counts. The chain recombines TRBV13 with TRBJ2-7; D is ambiguous. V was shortened by 0 bases and J by 3 bases, with 6 bases between the two germline ends. CDR3 length equals 13 residues. Germline V CDR1 and CDR2: PRHDT, FYEKMQ (reference sequence). The CDR3 nucleotides are TGTGCCAGCAGCTTAGGGAATAACTACGAGCAGTACTTC. Its translation: CASSLGNNYEQYF.

This clonotype was detected ten times or more. J is TRBJ1-2 and V is TRBV18, with unresolved D. CDR1 KGHSH and CDR2 LQKENI come from the germline V gene. V lost 6 bases to trimming and J lost 0 bases, with 17 bases between them. There are 16 residues in the CDR3. In DNA, the CDR3 is TGTGCCAGCTCGCAGCTACAGAGCCAGCCTAACTATGGCTACACCTTC. It is translated as CASSQLQSQPNYGYTF.

The rearrangement links TRBV6-2 or TRBV6-3 to TRBJ2-1; TRBD1 aligns across 7 bases. After removal of 2 bases from V and 2 bases from J, the junction contained 6 bases not matched to a gene. The germline V gene has CDR1 MNHEY and CDR2 SVGEGT. The CDR3 sequence is 16 residues long. The CDR3 DNA follows: TGTGCCAGCAGTTACGACCAGGGGGTAGCCTACAATGAGCAGTTCTTC. This sequence encodes CASSYDQGVAYNEQFF.